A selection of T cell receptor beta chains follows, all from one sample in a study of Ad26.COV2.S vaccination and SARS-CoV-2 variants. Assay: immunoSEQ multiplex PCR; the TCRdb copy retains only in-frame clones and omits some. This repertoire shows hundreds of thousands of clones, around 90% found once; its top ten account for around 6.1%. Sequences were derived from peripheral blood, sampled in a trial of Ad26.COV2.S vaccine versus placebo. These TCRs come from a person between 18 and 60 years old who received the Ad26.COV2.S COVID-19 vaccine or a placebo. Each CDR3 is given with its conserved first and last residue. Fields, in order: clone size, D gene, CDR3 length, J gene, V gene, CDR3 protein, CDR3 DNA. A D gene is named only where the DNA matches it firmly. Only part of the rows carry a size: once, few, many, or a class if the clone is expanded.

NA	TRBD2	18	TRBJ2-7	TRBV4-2	CASSQGVMGGGQSYEQYF	TGTGCCAGCAGCCAAGGTGTCATGGGCGGGGGGCAATCCTACGAGCAGTACTTC
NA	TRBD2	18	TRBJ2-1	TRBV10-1	CATRAGGPQARGYNEQFF	TGCGCCACTAGAGCGGGAGGGCCCCAAGCGAGGGGCTACAATGAGCAGTTCTTC
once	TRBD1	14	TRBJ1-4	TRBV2	CASRGQSTNEKLFF	TGTGCCAGCAGGGGACAGTCAACTAATGAAAAACTGTTTTTT
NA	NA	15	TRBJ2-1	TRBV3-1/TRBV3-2	CASSQLTQGLGEQFF	TGTGCCAGCAGCCAATTGACCCAGGGGTTGGGTGAGCAGTTCTTC
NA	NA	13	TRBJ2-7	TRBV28	CASSPHVTYEQYF	TGTGCCAGCAGTCCCCACGTCACCTACGAGCAGTACTTC
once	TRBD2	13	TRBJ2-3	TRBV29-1	CSHRGGRGDTQYF	TGCAGCCACCGGGGCGGGAGAGGCGATACGCAGTATTTT
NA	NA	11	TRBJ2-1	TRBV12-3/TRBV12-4	CASTTYNEQFF	TGTGCCAGCACTACCTACAATGAGCAGTTCTTC
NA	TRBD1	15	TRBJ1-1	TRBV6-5	CASSIQGARDTEAFF	TGTGCCAGCAGCATACAGGGGGCCCGGGACACTGAAGCTTTCTTT
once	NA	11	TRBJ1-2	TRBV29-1	CSVNDGYGYTF	TGCAGCGTCAATGACGGGTATGGCTACACCTTC
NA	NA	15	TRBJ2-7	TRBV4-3	CASSQDVRGAYEQYF	TGCGCCAGCAGCCAAGACGTCAGGGGAGCCTACGAGCAGTACTTC
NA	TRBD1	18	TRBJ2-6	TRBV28	CASSLVGQAVSGANVLTF	TGTGCCAGCAGTTTGGTTGGACAGGCGGTCTCTGGGGCCAACGTCCTGACTTTC
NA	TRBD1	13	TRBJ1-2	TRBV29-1	CSVPGQGMGGYTF	TGCAGCGTCCCGGGACAGGGGATGGGCGGCTACACCTTC
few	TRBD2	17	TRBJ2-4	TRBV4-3	CASSPFSGGALGNIQYF	TGCGCCAGCAGCCCCTTTAGCGGGGGGGCGTTGGGGAACATTCAGTACTTC
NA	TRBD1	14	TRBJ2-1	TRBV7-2	CASSLPSGTGWQFF	TGTGCCAGCAGCTTACCCTCCGGGACAGGGTGGCAGTTCTTC
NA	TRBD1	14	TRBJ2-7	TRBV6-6	CASLVDRGTDEQYF	TGTGCGAGCCTTGTGGACAGGGGTACCGACGAGCAGTACTTC
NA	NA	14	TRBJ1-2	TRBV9	CASSGRGLGYGYTF	TGTGCCAGCAGCGGCAGGGGTTTAGGCTATGGCTACACCTTC
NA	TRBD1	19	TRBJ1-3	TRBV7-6	CASSFLVDRVVRSGNTIYF	TGTGCCAGCAGCTTTCTTGTGGACAGGGTAGTCCGCTCTGGAAACACCATATATTTT
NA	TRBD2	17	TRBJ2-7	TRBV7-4	CASSLGDRGLARNEQYF	TGTGCCAGCAGCTTAGGAGATAGGGGACTAGCGAGGAACGAGCAGTACTTC
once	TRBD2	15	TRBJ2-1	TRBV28	CASSPPGLVGNEQFF	TGTGCCAGCAGTCCACCGGGACTAGTGGGGAATGAGCAGTTCTTC
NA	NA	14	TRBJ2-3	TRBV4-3	CASSQDPLTDTQYF	TGCGCCAGCAGCCAAGATCCACTGACGGATACGCAGTATTTT
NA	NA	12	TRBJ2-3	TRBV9	CASSFNTDTQYF	TGTGCCAGCAGCTTCAACACAGATACGCAGTATTTT
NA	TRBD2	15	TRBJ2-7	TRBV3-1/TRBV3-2	CASSQDTSGPYEQYF	TGTGCCAGCAGCCAAGACACTAGCGGCCCCTACGAGCAGTACTTC
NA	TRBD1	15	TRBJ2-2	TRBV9	CASSGGQTVAGELFF	TGTGCCAGCAGCGGGGGACAGACCGTGGCCGGGGAGCTGTTTTTT
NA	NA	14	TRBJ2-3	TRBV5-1	CASSSTSGVDTQYF	TGCGCCAGCAGCTCAACCTCAGGGGTCGATACGCAGTATTTT
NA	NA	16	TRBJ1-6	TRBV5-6	CASSRIQGVRNSPLHF	TGTGCCAGCAGCAGAATACAGGGCGTCAGAAATTCACCCCTCCACTTT
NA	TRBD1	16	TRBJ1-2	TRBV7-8	CASSLSGTGSNHGYTF	TGTGCCAGCAGCTTATCCGGGACAGGGTCGAACCATGGCTACACCTTC
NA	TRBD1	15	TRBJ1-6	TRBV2	CASSELGTGNSPLHF	TGTGCCAGCAGTGAATTAGGGACAGGGAATTCACCCCTCCACTTT
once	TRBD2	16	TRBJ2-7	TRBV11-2	CASSISLAGSSYEQYF	TGTGCCAGCAGCATCTCGTTAGCGGGGAGCTCCTACGAGCAGTACTTC
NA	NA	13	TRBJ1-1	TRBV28	CASSRAGATEAFF	TGTGCCAGCAGTAGGGCAGGGGCCACTGAAGCTTTCTTT
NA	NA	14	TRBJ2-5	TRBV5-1	CASSTGQGRETQYF	TGCGCCAGCAGCACGGGGCAAGGGCGCGAGACCCAGTACTTC
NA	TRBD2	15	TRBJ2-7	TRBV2	CASRVGLAGGTEQYF	TGTGCCAGCAGGGTGGGACTAGCGGGAGGTACCGAGCAGTACTTC
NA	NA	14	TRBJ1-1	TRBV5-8	CASSLWGSVTEAFF	TGTGCCAGCAGCTTGTGGGGATCTGTCACTGAAGCTTTCTTT
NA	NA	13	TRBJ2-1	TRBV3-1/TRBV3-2	CASSQDIRGGQFF	TGTGCCAGCAGCCAAGATATCAGGGGCGGGCAGTTCTTC
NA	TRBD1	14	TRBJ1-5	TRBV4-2	CASSQEDRNQPQHF	TGTGCCAGCAGCCAAGAGGACAGGAATCAGCCCCAGCATTTT
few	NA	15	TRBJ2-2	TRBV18	CASSPPSSETGELFF	TGTGCCAGCTCACCACCGTCTAGCGAGACCGGGGAGCTGTTTTTT
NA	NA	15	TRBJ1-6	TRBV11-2	CASSLDGVAGSPLHF	TGTGCCAGCAGCTTAGATGGGGTTGCGGGTTCACCCCTCCACTTT
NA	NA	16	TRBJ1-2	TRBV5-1	CASSLYRNRESPGYTF	TGCGCCAGCAGCTTGTACCGCAACAGGGAGTCCCCGGGCTACACCTTC
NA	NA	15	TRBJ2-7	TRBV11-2	CASSLAFPGSYEQYF	TGTGCCAGCAGCTTAGCATTTCCGGGTTCCTACGAGCAGTACTTC
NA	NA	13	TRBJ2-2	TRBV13	CASSFIDTGELFF	TGTGCCAGCAGCTTCATAGACACCGGGGAGCTGTTTTTT
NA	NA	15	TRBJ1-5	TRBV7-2	CASSLVGGGKQPQHF	TGTGCCAGCAGCTTAGTTGGGGGGGGTAAGCAGCCCCAGCATTTT
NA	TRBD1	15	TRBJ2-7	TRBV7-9	CASSLKGTVSYEQYF	TGTGCCAGCAGCTTAAAGGGGACAGTCTCCTACGAGCAGTACTTC
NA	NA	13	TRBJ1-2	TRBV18	CASSPARVYGYTF	TGTGCCAGCTCACCGGCCAGGGTCTATGGCTACACCTTC
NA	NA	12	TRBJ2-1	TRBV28	CAGGTANNEQFF	TGTGCCGGAGGGACAGCTAACAATGAGCAGTTCTTC
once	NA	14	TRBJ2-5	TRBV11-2	CASSRPEAQETQYF	TGTGCCAGCAGCCGACCGGAGGCACAAGAGACCCAGTACTTC
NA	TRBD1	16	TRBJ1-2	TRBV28	CASSPGTGPLVYGYTF	TGTGCCAGCAGTCCGGGGACAGGGCCCCTAGTCTATGGCTACACCTTC